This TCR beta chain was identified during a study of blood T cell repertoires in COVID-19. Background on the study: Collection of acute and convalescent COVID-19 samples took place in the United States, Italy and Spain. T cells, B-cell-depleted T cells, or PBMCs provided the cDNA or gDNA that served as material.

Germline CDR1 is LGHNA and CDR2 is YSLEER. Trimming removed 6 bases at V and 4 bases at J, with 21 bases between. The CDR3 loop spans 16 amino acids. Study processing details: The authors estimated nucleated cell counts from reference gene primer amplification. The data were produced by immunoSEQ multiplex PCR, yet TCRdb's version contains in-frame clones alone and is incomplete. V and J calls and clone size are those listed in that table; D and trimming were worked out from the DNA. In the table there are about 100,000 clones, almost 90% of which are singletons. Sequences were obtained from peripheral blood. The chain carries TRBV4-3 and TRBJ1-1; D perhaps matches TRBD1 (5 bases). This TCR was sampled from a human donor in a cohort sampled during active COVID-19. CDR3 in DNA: TGCGCCAGCAGTTTGGGGCCCCAGGGTGGGGTCACTGAAGCTTTCTTT. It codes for CASSLGPQGGVTEAFF.